Presented here are 21 T cell receptor beta chains from one specimen sequenced in a study of T cell responses to AZD1222 COVID-19 vaccine. Generated by immunoSEQ multiplex PCR, the TCRdb table keeps only in-frame clones and is missing some. The sample has about 81,000 clones; 80% to 95% are singletons. The source material was peripheral blood, sampled 28 days after the second AZD1222 dose. The source of these receptors is an adult who received the AZD1222 COVID-19 vaccine.

The V gene is TRBV28, the J gene TRBJ2-5; D is undetermined. The CDR3 consists of 13 residues. Looked up from germline, CDR1 is MDHEN and CDR2 is SYDVKM. The ends were cut back, 3 bases at V and 2 bases at J, with 7 bases in the middle. The chain's CDR3 is CASSLLLQETQYF. The CDR3 DNA sequence: TGTGCCAGCAGTTTGCTCTTACAAGAGACCCAGTACTTC.

This clone was seen a single time. The chain has TRBV9 and TRBJ2-1; 7 positions match TRBD2. Looked up from germline, CDR1 is SGDLS and CDR2 is YYNGEE. This CDR3 comprises 17 residues. V was pared by 3 bases and J by 9 bases, with 18 bases of the junction left unmatched. The CDR3 nucleotides read TGTGCCAGCAGCGCGAGGGTAGGGCTAGCGGTTGGTGGTGAGCAGTTCTTC. Its translation: CASSARVGLAVGGEQFF.

Written as DNA, the CDR3 is TGTGCCAGCAGCCGACAGGGGGCAACCGAGCAGTACTTC. Translation: CASSRQGATEQYF. The V gene is TRBV2, the J gene TRBJ2-7; 10 bases map to TRBD1. The CDR3 has 13 residues. The germline gives CDR1 SNHLY, CDR2 FYNNEI. V was pared by 6 bases and J by 6 bases, with 5 bases of the junction left unmatched.

The rearrangement links TRBV18 to TRBJ1-2; D perhaps matches TRBD1 (6 bases). CDR1 and CDR2 from the germline V gene are KGHSH and LQKENI. Trimming pared 2 bases from V and 2 bases from J, leaving 15 bases between. There are 16 residues in the CDR3. CDR3: CASSPRGSTGNYGYTF. CDR3 nucleotide sequence: TGTGCCAGCTCACCAAGAGGGAGCACAGGGAACTATGGCTACACCTTC.

The chain is built from TRBV24-1 and TRBJ2-2; D unclear. This CDR3 has 12 amino acids. V was pared by 7 bases and J by 6 bases, with 8 bases between. CDR1 is KGHDR, CDR2 SFDVKD, per germline. The CDR3 DNA reads TGTGCCACCAGGTCAATTGCCGGGGAGCTGTTTTTT. Its protein product is CATRSIAGELFF.

CDR3 sequence (DNA): TGTGCCAGCAGTCCTCTGTTTGGGACTAGCACAGATACGCAGTATTTT. Encoded protein: CASSPLFGTSTDTQYF. The gene calls are TRBV27 and TRBJ2-3, with D perhaps matching TRBD2 (6 bases). The CDR3 is 16 residues long. Germline CDR1 MNHEY, CDR2 SMNVEV (reference sequence). The ends were cut back, 5 bases at V and 0 bases at J, with 15 bases in the middle.

The chain is built from TRBV6-7 and TRBJ1-1; perhaps TRBD1 as D (5 bases). TRBV6-7 is identified as an open reading frame with a role that is uncertain. The V gene lost 2 bases and the J gene lost 1 base, with 14 bases spanning the gap. The CDR3 sequence is 16 residues long. The CDR3 region is CASSYDPGLRNTEAFF. DNA of the CDR3: TGTGCCAGCAGTTACGATCCGGGACTAAGGAACACTGAAGCTTTCTTT.

The V call is TRBV7-2, the J call TRBJ1-4, with a weak D call TRBD1 (5 bases). Germline V CDR1 and CDR2: SGHTA, FQGNSA. The V end lost 2 bases, the J end lost 5 bases, and 15 bases lay between the germline ends. This CDR3 is 16 amino acids long. This CDR3 reads CASSLLGPWGNEKLFF. CDR3 in DNA: TGTGCCAGCAGCTTATTAGGTCCGTGGGGGAATGAAAAACTGTTTTTT.

The chain employs TRBV2 and TRBJ1-1; no firm D call. The CDR3 covers 14 residues. CDR1 is SNHLY and CDR2 is FYNNEI in the germline V gene. The V end lost 8 bases, the J end lost 0 bases, and 13 bases lay between the germline ends. The CDR3 region is CASVRSRMNTEAFF. CDR3 sequence (DNA): TGTGCCAGCGTTCGGTCTCGGATGAACACTGAAGCTTTCTTT.

J is TRBJ2-2 and V is TRBV27, with TRBD2 matching 11 bases. Germline CDR1 and CDR2: MNHEY and SMNVEV (reference sequence). V was pared by 4 bases and J by 0 bases, with 4 bases of the junction left unmatched. This CDR3 has 17 residues. The CDR3 sequence: CASSWGSGRANTGELFF. CDR3 nucleotide sequence: TGTGCCAGCAGTTGGGGTAGCGGGAGGGCGAACACCGGGGAGCTGTTTTTT.

The chain uses TRBV9 and TRBJ1-4, with D perhaps matching TRBD1 (5 bases). Germline CDR1 reads SGDLS; CDR2 reads YYNGEE. Trimming removed 0 bases at V and 3 bases at J, with 9 bases between. This CDR3 region has 15 residues. The CDR3 loop is CASSVGGTPNEKLFF. In DNA form, the CDR3 reads TGTGCCAGCAGCGTAGGCGGGACTCCTAATGAAAAACTGTTTTTT.

This clone was recorded only once. The chain combines TRBV28 with TRBJ2-5, with D perhaps matching TRBD1 (6 bases). V lost 2 bases, J lost 5 bases, and 21 bases lay in between. The CDR3 totals 17 residues. Germline CDR1 reads MDHEN; CDR2 reads SYDVKM. CDR3 amino acids: CASSLPTGTHIVETQYF. The CDR3 DNA reads as TGTGCCAGCAGTTTACCAACCGGGACACACATCGTGGAGACCCAGTACTTC.

This chain links TRBV4-2 with TRBJ2-2; a possible D gene is TRBD2 (5 bases). CDR1 is LGHNA, CDR2 YNFKEQ, per germline. V lost 2 bases, J lost 1 base, and 8 bases lay in between. The CDR3 is made up of 15 amino acids. The CDR3 spells CASSQRGRNTGELFF. DNA of the CDR3: TGTGCCAGCAGCCAACGAGGGAGGAACACCGGGGAGCTGTTTTTT.

The table lists this clone with a count of one. The chain uses TRBV5-1 and TRBJ1-4; D is unresolved. This CDR3 is 14 amino acids long. V lost 3 bases to trimming and J lost 8 bases, with 14 bases between them. Germline-derived CDR1 and CDR2 are SGHRS and YFSETQ. CDR3 residues: CASSSGVQREKLFF. In DNA form, the CDR3 reads TGCGCCAGCAGCTCCGGCGTCCAGAGGGAAAAACTGTTTTTT. Using reference TRBV5-1 and TRBJ1-4 for the parts outside the CDR3, the full variable domain is KAGVTQTPRYLIKTRGQQVTLSCSPISGHRSVSWYQQTPGQGLQFLFEYFSETQRNKGNFPGRFSGRQFSNSRSEMNVSTLELGDSALYLCASSSGVQREKLFFGSGTQLSVL.

The chain is built from TRBV27 and TRBJ2-3; D uncertain. Germline lookup yields CDR1 MNHEY and CDR2 SMNVEV (reference sequence). The CDR3 extends over 11 amino acids. The V end was cut by 5 bases, the J end by 2 bases, with 2 bases between. CDR3 in amino acids: CASSDTDTQYF. The CDR3 DNA reads TGTGCCAGCAGTGACACAGATACGCAGTATTTT.

The V call is TRBV6-5, the J call TRBJ2-7; 7 bases line up with TRBD2. This CDR3 is built from 13 residues. V gave up 8 bases and J gave up 1 base; unmatched junction bases: 5. Germline V lookup: CDR1 MNHEY, CDR2 SVGAGI. The CDR3 DNA is TGTGCCAGCGGATGGGGGGGATCCTACGAGCAGTACTTC. Translating gives CASGWGGSYEQYF.

This sequence joins TRBV3-1 (or the pseudogene TRBV3-2) and TRBJ1-1, with 11 nucleotides matching TRBD1. The CDR3 sequence is 13 residues long. Germline assignment: CDR1 LGHDT and CDR2 YNNKEL (reference sequence). The V and J ends lost 4 bases and 6 bases, in that order; junction bases with no gene match: 1. The CDR3 loop is CASSRTGGSEAFF. The CDR3 DNA reads as TGTGCCAGCAGCCGGACAGGGGGCTCTGAAGCTTTCTTT.

The chain has TRBV27 and TRBJ1-6; the D is unclear. The CDR3 loop spans 14 amino acids. Deletions cut 5 bases from V and 9 bases from J, with 14 bases between. Per the germline V gene, CDR1 is MNHEY and CDR2 is SMNVEV (reference sequence). CDR3 DNA sequence: TGTGCCAGCAGTCAGACATGGGAGGCTTCACCCCTCCACTTT. Protein sequence: CASSQTWEASPLHF.

This chain links TRBV7-3 with TRBJ2-3; 8 bases are a match to TRBD2. With 4 bases clipped from V and 2 bases from J, the junction kept 20 bases outside the gene matches. This CDR3 is built from 20 residues. Germline CDR1 SGHTA, CDR2 FQGTGA. The CDR3: CASSSPAPEISGTYTDTQYF. The CDR3 nucleotides are TGTGCCAGCAGCTCACCCGCCCCCGAGATTAGCGGGACTTACACAGATACGCAGTATTTT.

The chain links TRBV7-2 to TRBJ2-2; D may correspond to TRBD1 or TRBD2 (6 bases each). The V and J ends lost 7 bases and 7 bases respectively, with 22 bases between them. Germline values: CDR1 SGHTA, CDR2 FQGNSA. This CDR3 contains 16 residues. CDR3 sequence: CASNPRGPGAGGELFF. The DNA of the CDR3 is TGTGCCAGCAACCCCAGGGGTCCGGGAGCGGGCGGGGAGCTGTTTTTT. The whole variable domain, filled in from reference TRBV7-2 and TRBJ2-2, reads GAGVSQSPSNKVTEKGKDVELRCDPISGHTALYWYRQSLGQGLEFLIYFQGNSAPDKSGLPSDRFSAERTGGSVSTLTIQRTQQEDSAVYLCASNPRGPGAGGELFFGEGSRLTVL.

This sequence joins TRBV27 and TRBJ2-2; D may be TRBD2 (5 bases). CDR3 size: 15 residues. The V gene lost 4 bases and the J gene lost 4 bases, with 13 bases spanning the gap. The germline CDR1 and CDR2 sequences are MNHEY and SMNVEV (reference sequence). Written as DNA, the CDR3 is TGTGCCAGCAGTTCCGGAGGATTGAGCACCGGGGAGCTGTTTTTT. Protein: CASSSGGLSTGELFF.